This TCR beta chain is drawn from a study of Ad26.COV2.S vaccination and SARS-CoV-2 variants. The overall study: Ad26.COV2.S arm of COV1001 included the donor. Ad26.COV2.S shots went into the muscle once or twice, 56 days apart.

Concerning this clone: What it binds is not known. Distinct nucleotide sequences in the sample also encode this CDR3.

Generated by immunoSEQ multiplex PCR, the TCRdb table keeps only in-frame clones and is missing some. The sample includes about 350,000 clones, approximately 84% of them seen just once. The CDR3 covers 13 residues. Deletions cut 6 bases from V and 1 base from J, with 9 bases between. CDR1 is KGHSH, CDR2 LQKENI, per germline. The treatment was: approximately 18 received Ad26.COV2.S at low or high dose, single or two shots; about 5 received placebo; per-sample allocation not given. Collection of the samples took place on day 63 after the first injection of vaccine or placebo. An 18-55-year-old adult in Boston served as donor. Study results and limitations: In vaccinated individuals, spike-specific CD8+ and CD4+ T cell responses reportedly displayed substantial breadth.

The gene calls are TRBV18 and TRBJ1-1; unclear D gene. The sequence came from a person aged 18 to 59 who received the Ad26.COV2.S COVID-19 vaccine or a placebo. The material was peripheral blood, obtained in a trial of Ad26.COV2.S vaccine versus placebo. CDR3 amino acids: CASSPDGNTEAFF. The CDR3 DNA is TGTGCCAGCTCTCCCGACGGGAACACTGAAGCTTTCTTT.